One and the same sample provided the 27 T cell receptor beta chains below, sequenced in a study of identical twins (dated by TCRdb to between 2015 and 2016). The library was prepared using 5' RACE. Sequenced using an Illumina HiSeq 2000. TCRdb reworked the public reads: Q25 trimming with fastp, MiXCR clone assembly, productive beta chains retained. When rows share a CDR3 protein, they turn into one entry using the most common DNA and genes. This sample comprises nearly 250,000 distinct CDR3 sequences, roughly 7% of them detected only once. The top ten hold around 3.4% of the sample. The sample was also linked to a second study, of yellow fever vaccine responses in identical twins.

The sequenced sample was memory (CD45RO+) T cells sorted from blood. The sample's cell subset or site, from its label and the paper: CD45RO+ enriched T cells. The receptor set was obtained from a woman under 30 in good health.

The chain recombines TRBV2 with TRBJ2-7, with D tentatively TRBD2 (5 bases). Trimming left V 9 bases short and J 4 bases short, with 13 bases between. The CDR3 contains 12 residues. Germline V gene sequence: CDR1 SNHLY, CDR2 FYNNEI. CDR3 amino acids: CASSSMGYEQYF. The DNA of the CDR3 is TGTGCCAGTTCTAGCATGGGGTACGAGCAGTACTTC. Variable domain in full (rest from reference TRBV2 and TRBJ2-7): EPEVTQTPSHQVTQMGQEVILRCVPISNHLYFYWYRQILGQKVEFLVSFYNNEISEKSEIFDDQFSVERPDGSNFTLKIRSTKLEDSAMYFCASSSMGYEQYFGPGTRLTVT.

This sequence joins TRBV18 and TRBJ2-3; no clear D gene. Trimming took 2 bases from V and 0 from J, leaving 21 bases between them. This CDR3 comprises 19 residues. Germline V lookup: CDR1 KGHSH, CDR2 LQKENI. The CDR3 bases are TGTGCCAGCTCACCAACCCCGCCCGGGCTTGCTACTAGCACAGATACGCAGTATTTT. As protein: CASSPTPPGLATSTDTQYF.

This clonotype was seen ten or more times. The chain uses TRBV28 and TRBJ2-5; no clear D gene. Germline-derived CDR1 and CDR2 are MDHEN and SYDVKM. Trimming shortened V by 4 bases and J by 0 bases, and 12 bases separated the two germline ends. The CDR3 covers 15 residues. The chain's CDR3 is CASSSTLVYQETQYF. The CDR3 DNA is TGTGCCAGCAGTTCCACACTTGTGTACCAAGAGACCCAGTACTTC. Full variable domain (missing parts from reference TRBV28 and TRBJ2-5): DVKVTQSSRYLVKRTGEKVFLECVQDMDHENMFWYRQDPGLGLRLIYFSYDVKMKEKGDIPEGYSVSREKKERFSLILESASTNQTSMYLCASSSTLVYQETQYFGPGTRLLVL.

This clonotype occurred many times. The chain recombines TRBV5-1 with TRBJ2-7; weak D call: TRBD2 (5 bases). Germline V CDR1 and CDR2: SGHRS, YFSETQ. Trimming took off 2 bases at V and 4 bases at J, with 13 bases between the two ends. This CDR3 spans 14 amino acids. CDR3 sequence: CASSLEGSRYEQYF. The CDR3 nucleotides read TGCGCCAGCAGCTTAGAGGGCAGTCGTTACGAGCAGTACTTC. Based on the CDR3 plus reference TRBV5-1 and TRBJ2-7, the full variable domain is KAGVTQTPRYLIKTRGQQVTLSCSPISGHRSVSWYQQTPGQGLQFLFEYFSETQRNKGNFPGRFSGRQFSNSRSEMNVSTLELGDSALYLCASSLEGSRYEQYFGPGTRLTVT.

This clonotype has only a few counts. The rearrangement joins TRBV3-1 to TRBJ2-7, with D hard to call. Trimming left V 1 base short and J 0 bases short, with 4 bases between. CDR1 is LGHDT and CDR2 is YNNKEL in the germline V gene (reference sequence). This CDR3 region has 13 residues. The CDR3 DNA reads TGTGCCAGCAGCCAAGGGGCCTCCTACGAGCAGTACTTC. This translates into CASSQGASYEQYF.

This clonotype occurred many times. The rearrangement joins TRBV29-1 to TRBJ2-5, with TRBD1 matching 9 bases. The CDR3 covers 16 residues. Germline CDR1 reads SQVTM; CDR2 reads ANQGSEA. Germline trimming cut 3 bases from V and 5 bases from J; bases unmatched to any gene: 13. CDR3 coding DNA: TGCAGCGTTGACGGTCTTAAGGGACAGGGCGGGGAGACCCAGTACTTC. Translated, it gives CSVDGLKGQGGETQYF.

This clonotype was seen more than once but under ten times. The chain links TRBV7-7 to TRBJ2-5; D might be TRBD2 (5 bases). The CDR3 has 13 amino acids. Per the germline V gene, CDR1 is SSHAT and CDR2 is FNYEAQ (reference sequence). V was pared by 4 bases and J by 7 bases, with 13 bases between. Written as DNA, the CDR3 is TGTGCCAGCAGCTATTTTCGTGAGGGGACCCAGTACTTC. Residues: CASSYFREGTQYF.

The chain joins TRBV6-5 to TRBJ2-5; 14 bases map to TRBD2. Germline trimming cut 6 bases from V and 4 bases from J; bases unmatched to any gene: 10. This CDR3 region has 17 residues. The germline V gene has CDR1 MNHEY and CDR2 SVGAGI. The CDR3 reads CASSYNGLAGGGETQYF. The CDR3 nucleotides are TGTGCCAGCAGCTATAACGGACTAGCGGGAGGAGGAGAGACCCAGTACTTC.

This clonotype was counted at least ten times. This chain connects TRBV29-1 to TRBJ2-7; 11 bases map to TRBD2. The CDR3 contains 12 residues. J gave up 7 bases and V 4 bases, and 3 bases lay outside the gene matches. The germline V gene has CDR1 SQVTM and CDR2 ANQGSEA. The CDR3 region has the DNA TGCAGCGTTGGACTAGCGGGAAGTGAGCAGTACTTC. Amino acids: CSVGLAGSEQYF.

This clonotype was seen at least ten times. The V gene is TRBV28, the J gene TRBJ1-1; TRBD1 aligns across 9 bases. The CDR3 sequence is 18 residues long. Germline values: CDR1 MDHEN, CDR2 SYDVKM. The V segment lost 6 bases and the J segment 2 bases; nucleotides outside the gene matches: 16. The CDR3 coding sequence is TGTGCCAGCAGACCTCCACCGGGACAGGGATCGGGAAACACTGAAGCTTTCTTT. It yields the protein CASRPPPGQGSGNTEAFF.

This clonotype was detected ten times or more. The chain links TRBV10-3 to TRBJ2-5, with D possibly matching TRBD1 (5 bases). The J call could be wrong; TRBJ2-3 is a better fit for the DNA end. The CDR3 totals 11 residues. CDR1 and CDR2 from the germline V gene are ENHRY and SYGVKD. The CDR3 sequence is CAISEGETQYF. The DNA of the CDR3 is TGTGCCATCAGTGAAGGGGAAACGCAGTATTTT.

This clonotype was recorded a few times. The CDR3 DNA reads TGTGCCAGCAGTTTAAGGGCTAGCGGGATAGGCAATGAGCAGTTCTTC. Translation gives CASSLRASGIGNEQFF. The gene calls are TRBV12-3 or TRBV12-4 and TRBJ2-1, with 9 bases matching TRBD2. The CDR3 totals 16 residues. V was pared by 2 bases and J by 6 bases, with 8 bases of the junction left unmatched.

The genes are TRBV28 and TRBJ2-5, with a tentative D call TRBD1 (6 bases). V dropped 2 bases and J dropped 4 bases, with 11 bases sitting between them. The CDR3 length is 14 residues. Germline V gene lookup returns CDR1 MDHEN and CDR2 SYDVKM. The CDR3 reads CASSLPRGVETQYF. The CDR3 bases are TGTGCCAGCAGTTTACCCAGGGGCGTAGAGACCCAGTACTTC.

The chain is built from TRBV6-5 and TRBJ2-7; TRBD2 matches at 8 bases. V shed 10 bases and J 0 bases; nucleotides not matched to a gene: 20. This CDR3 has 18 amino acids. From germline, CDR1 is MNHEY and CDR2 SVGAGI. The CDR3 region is CATVRGLGSTGSSYEQYF. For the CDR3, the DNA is TGTGCCACGGTTAGGGGACTAGGATCTACGGGGAGCTCCTACGAGCAGTACTTC.

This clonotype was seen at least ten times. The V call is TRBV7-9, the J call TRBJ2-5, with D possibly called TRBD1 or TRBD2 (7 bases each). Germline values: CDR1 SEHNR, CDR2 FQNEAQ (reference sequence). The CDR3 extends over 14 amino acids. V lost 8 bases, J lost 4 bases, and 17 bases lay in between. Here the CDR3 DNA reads TGTGCCAGCGGAGAGACAGGGAGGGTAGAGACCCAGTACTTC. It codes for CASGETGRVETQYF.

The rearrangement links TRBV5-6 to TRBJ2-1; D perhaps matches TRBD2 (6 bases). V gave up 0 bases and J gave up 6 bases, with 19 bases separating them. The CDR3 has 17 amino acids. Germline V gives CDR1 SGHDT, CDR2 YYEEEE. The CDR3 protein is CASSLDGLATTGNEQFF. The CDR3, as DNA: TGTGCCAGCAGCTTGGATGGCCTAGCGACCACTGGCAATGAGCAGTTCTTC.

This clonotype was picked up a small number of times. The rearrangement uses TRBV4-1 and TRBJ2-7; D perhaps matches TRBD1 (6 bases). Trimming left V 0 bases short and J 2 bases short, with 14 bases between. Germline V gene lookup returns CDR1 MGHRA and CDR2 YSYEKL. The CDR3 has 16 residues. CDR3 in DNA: TGCGCCAGCAGCCAAGATTGGGGGCTTCGGGCCTACGAGCAGTACTTC. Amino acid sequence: CASSQDWGLRAYEQYF.

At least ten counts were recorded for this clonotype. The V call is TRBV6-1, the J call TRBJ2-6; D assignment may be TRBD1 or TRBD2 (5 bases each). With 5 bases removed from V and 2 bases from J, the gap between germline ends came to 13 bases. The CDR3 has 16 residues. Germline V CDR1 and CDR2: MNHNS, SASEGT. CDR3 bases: TGTGCCAGCAGTCGACTACAGGTCCCTGGGGCCAACGTCCTGACTTTC. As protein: CASSRLQVPGANVLTF.

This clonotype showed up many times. The CDR3 region has the DNA TGTGCCACCAGTGATACGGACAGGGAGTATGGCTACACCTTC. It is translated as CATSDTDREYGYTF. The chain recombines TRBV24-1 with TRBJ1-2, with TRBD1 identical over 8 bases. The ends lost 3 bases at V and 5 bases at J; junction bases unmatched: 4. This CDR3 spans 14 amino acids. Looked up from germline, CDR1 is KGHDR and CDR2 is SFDVKD.

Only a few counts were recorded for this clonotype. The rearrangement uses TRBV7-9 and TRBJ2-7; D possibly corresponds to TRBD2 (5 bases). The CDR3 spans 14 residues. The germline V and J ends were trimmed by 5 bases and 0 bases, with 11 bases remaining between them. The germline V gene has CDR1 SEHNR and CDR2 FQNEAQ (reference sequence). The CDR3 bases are TGTGCCAGCAGCGCGACGGGAAACTCCTACGAGCAGTACGTC. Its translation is CASSATGNSYEQYV.

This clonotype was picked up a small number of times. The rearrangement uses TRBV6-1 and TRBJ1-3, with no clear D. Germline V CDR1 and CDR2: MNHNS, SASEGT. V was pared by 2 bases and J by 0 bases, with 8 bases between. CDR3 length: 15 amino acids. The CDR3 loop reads CASSEQPISGNTIYF. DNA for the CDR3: TGTGCCAGCAGTGAACAGCCAATCTCTGGAAACACCATATATTTT.

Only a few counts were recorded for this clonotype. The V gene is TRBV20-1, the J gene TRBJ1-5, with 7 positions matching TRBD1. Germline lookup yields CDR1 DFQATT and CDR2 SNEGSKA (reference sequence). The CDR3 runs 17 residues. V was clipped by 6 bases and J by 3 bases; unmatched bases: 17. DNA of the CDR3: TGCAGTGCATATGCCGGGACAGTGTCAGACAACAATCAGCCCCAGCATTTT. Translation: CSAYAGTVSDNNQPQHF.

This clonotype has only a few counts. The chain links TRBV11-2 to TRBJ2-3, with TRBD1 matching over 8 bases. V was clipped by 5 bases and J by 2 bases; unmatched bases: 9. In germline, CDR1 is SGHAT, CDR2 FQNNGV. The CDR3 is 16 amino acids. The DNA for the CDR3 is TGTGCCAGCAGCCCGGGACAGGTTGGGGACACAGATACGCAGTATTTT. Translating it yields CASSPGQVGDTDTQYF.

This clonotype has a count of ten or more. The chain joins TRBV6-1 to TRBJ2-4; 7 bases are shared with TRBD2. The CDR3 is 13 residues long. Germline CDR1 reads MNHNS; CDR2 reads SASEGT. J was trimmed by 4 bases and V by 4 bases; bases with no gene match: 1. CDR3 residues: CASSGAGKNIQYF. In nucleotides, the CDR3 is TGTGCCAGCAGTGGAGCGGGGAAAAACATTCAGTACTTC.

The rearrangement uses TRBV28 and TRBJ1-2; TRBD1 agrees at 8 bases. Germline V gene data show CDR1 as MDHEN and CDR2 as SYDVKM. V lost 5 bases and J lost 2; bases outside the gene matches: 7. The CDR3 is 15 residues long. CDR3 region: CASSPADRGNYGYTF. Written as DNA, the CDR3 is TGTGCCAGCAGTCCCGCCGACAGGGGAAACTATGGCTACACCTTC.

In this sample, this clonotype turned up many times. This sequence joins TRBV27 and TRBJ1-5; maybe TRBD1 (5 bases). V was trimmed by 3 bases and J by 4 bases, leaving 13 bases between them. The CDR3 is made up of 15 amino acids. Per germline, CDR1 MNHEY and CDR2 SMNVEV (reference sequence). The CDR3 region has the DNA TGTGCCAGCAGTTTCGTACAGGAGCGGAATCAGCCCCAGCATTTT. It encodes CASSFVQERNQPQHF.

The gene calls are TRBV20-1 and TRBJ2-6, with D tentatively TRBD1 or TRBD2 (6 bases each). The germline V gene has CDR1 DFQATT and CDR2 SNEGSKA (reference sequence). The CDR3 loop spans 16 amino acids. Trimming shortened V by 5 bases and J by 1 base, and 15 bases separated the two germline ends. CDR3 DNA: TGCAGTGCTGGGAAGGGGGGCGCTTCTGGGGCCAACGTCCTGACTTTC. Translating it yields CSAGKGGASGANVLTF.